These 32 T cell receptor beta chains originate from one sample sequenced in a study of T cell repertoires in cytomegalovirus infection (dated by TCRdb to the late 2010s). This specimen's treatment or condition label, per the study, means: in vitro stimulation with specific CMV peptide epitopes to enrich CMV-specific T cells. Their recognized antigens are unknown. TCRdb records Illumina HiSeq 1500 as the sequencer. TCRdb handled the public reads itself, with Q25 trimming in fastp and clone calling in MiXCR, and kept productive beta chains. Records with the same CDR3 protein are collapsed into one entry carrying the most frequent genes and DNA. The sample table contains some 800,000 distinct CDR3 sequences; only one count was recorded for around 29% of them. Around 13% of the sample belongs to the ten largest clones. This specimen consisted of cultured CD8+ T cells from PBMCs, obtained from culture after CMV antigen stimulation. The receptors come from a human donor in good health (CMV status not recorded). Some clones in this sample may be carry-over from other donors' samples.

The rearrangement links TRBV19 to TRBJ1-5; D is unclear. Between the trimmed V and J ends, which lost 3 bases and 0 bases, there was a span of 9 bases. The CDR3 has 15 residues. Germline V gene data show CDR1 as LNHDA and CDR2 as SQIVND (reference sequence). Here the CDR3 reads CASSIARHSNQPQHF. The DNA for the CDR3 is TGTGCCAGTAGTATCGCCAGACATAGCAATCAGCCCCAGCATTTT. The full variable domain, rest sourced from reference TRBV19 and TRBJ1-5, is DGGITQSPKYLFRKEGQNVTLSCEQNLNHDAMYWYRQDPGQGLRLIYYSQIVNDFQKGDIAEGYSVSREKKESFPLTVTSAQKNPTAFYLCASSIARHSNQPQHFGDGTRLSIL.

This clonotype was seen at least ten times. The rearrangement joins TRBV7-2 to TRBJ2-7, with D perhaps TRBD1 or TRBD2 (5 bases each). CDR1 is SGHTA, CDR2 FQGNSA, per germline. The CDR3 covers 13 residues. The V gene lost 4 bases and the J gene lost 7 bases, with 14 bases spanning the gap. CDR3 region: CASSSGPAGEQYV. CDR3 nucleotides: TGTGCCAGCAGCTCGGGACCCGCCGGAGAGCAGTACGTC.

The CDR3 sequence is CASTSSGGGYGYTF. The CDR3 coding sequence is TGTGCCAGCACCTCCTCGGGGGGCGGCTATGGCTACACCTTC. This sequence joins TRBV12-3 or TRBV12-4 and TRBJ1-2; D is possibly TRBD1 (6 bases). The length of the CDR3 is 14 residues. V dropped 7 bases and J dropped 4 bases, with 16 bases sitting between them.

In nucleotides, the CDR3 is TGTGCCAGTAGTATAGATCTGGGGGCGCGGTCTGGCTACACCTTC. Protein sequence: CASSIDLGARSGYTF. V usage is TRBV19 and J usage is TRBJ1-2, with D possibly TRBD1 on 6 matching bases. CDR3 length equals 15 residues. Looked up from germline, CDR1 is LNHDA and CDR2 is SQIVND (reference sequence). Trimming took off 0 bases at V and 7 bases at J, with 15 bases between the two ends.

The V gene is TRBV4-1, the J gene TRBJ2-1, with D perhaps matching TRBD1 (5 bases). Trimming removed 0 bases at V and 7 bases at J, with 13 bases between. CDR3 size: 15 residues. CDR1 is MGHRA and CDR2 is YSYEKL in the germline V gene. In DNA form, the CDR3 reads TGCGCCAGCAGCCAAGATCTAGGCAGGGTGAATGAGCAGTTCTTC. Its protein is CASSQDLGRVNEQFF.

The J gene is TRBJ1-5, the V gene TRBV6-6; TRBD1 matches 7 bases. Looked up from germline, CDR1 is MNHNY and CDR2 is SVGAGI (reference sequence). The V gene end was trimmed by 2 bases and the J gene end by 3 bases; junction bases not matched to a gene: 4. CDR3 length: 15 amino acids. In nucleotides, the CDR3 is TGTGCCAGCAGTTACGTGACAGGGTACAATCAGCCCCAGCATTTT. It codes for CASSYVTGYNQPQHF.

Written as DNA, the CDR3 is TGTGCCAGCAGCGTACAAGGCAATCAGCCCCAGCATTTT. This encodes CASSVQGNQPQHF. The V and J genes are TRBV9 and TRBJ1-5; no reliable D call. Trimming took off 1 base at V and 2 bases at J, with 4 bases between the two ends. CDR3 length: 13 amino acids. Germline V CDR1 and CDR2: SGDLS, YYNGEE.

The chain joins TRBV19 to TRBJ2-2, with D perhaps TRBD1 or TRBD2 (5 bases each). The CDR3 runs to 14 residues. Trimming took off 11 bases at V and 6 bases at J, with 19 bases between the two ends. The V gene's germline CDR1 is LNHDA and CDR2 SQIVND (reference sequence). This CDR3 reads CAASRVGAPGELFF. In DNA, the CDR3 is TGTGCCGCATCCAGGGTGGGAGCGCCCGGGGAGCTGTTTTTT.

The chain uses TRBV7-9 and TRBJ2-7; tentative D call: TRBD1 (6 bases). Looked up from germline, CDR1 is SEHNR and CDR2 is FQNEAQ (reference sequence). V lost 4 bases and J 2 bases, leaving 12 bases between the germline ends. CDR3 length: 14 amino acids. The CDR3 DNA follows: TGTGCCAGCAGCTCCCATGGACAGACCTACGAGCAGTACTTC. Protein: CASSSHGQTYEQYF.

This rearrangement joins TRBV6-5 to TRBJ2-2, with 13 bases aligning to TRBD2. The CDR3 length is 17 residues. V dropped 5 bases and J dropped 3; count of bases not matched to a gene: 6. Germline-derived CDR1 and CDR2 are MNHEY and SVGAGI. The CDR3 DNA is TGTGCCAGCAGTCAACTAGCGGGGGGGCCCCACACCGGGGAGCTGTTTTTT. Translated: CASSQLAGGPHTGELFF.

The sample holds one count of this clonotype. The V call is TRBV29-1, the J call TRBJ1-1; unclear D gene. The CDR3 runs 14 residues. Germline V lookup: CDR1 SQVTM, CDR2 ANQGSEA. The V end lost 3 bases, the J end lost 4 bases, and 15 bases lay between the germline ends. Written as DNA, the CDR3 is TGCAGCGTTGACCCACTAGTCGTGGGCACTGAAGCTTTCTTT. It is translated as CSVDPLVVGTEAFF.

The chain combines TRBV6-1 with TRBJ2-7; 7 nucleotides align to TRBD1. Trimming took 7 bases from V and 7 from J; bases not matched to a gene: 10. CDR1 is MNHNS, CDR2 SASEGT, per germline. There are 13 residues in the CDR3. This chain's CDR3 is CASNSGGILEQYF. The CDR3 nucleotides are TGTGCCAGCAATTCAGGGGGTATTCTGGAGCAGTACTTC.

V and J are TRBV29-1 and TRBJ2-7; possible D gene TRBD2, 6 bases. Germline CDR1 is SQVTM and CDR2 is ANQGSEA. Trimming took 0 bases from V and 0 from J, leaving 9 bases between them. The CDR3 sequence is 14 residues long. The CDR3 loop reads CSVEDPGLSYEQYF. The DNA for the CDR3 is TGCAGCGTTGAAGACCCGGGACTCTCCTACGAGCAGTACTTC.

The gene calls are TRBV2 and TRBJ1-5; a possible D gene is TRBD1 (5 bases). V lost 5 bases and J lost 0, with 11 bases in between. This CDR3 region has 15 residues. Germline CDR1 is SNHLY and CDR2 is FYNNEI. The chain's CDR3 is CASSTRGYSNQPQHF. CDR3 DNA sequence: TGTGCCAGCAGTACCCGGGGGTATAGCAATCAGCCCCAGCATTTT. The full variable domain, in which reference TRBV2 and TRBJ1-5 provide the parts outside the CDR3, is EPEVTQTPSHQVTQMGQEVILRCVPISNHLYFYWYRQILGQKVEFLVSFYNNEISEKSEIFDDQFSVERPDGSNFTLKIRSTKLEDSAMYFCASSTRGYSNQPQHFGDGTRLSIL.

In its sample, this clonotype was seen a few times. V gene TRBV2 combines with J gene TRBJ2-5, with D possibly being TRBD1 or TRBD2 (6 bases each). The CDR3 length is 13 residues. Looked up from germline, CDR1 is SNHLY and CDR2 is FYNNEI. V lost 9 bases and J 5 bases, leaving 16 bases between the germline ends. This chain's CDR3 is CARSLGGAETQYF. The CDR3, as DNA: TGTGCCAGGTCCTTGGGGGGCGCGGAGACCCAGTACTTC.

In DNA form, the CDR3 reads TGTGCCAGCAGCTTAGTTTGGTTCGGGAACACCGGGGAGCTGTTTTTT. Its translation: CASSLVWFGNTGELFF. The chain joins TRBV7-8 to TRBJ2-2; D unclear. Germline CDR1 and CDR2: SGHVS and FQNEAQ. The CDR3 has 16 amino acids. The ends were cut back, 1 base at V and 1 base at J, with 10 bases in the middle.

This clonotype was recorded many times. The V call is TRBV7-2, the J call TRBJ1-5, with a weak D call TRBD1 (5 bases). Germline-derived CDR1 and CDR2 are SGHTA and FQGNSA. The CDR3 extends over 14 amino acids. Trimming took 0 bases from V and 5 from J, leaving 8 bases between them. CDR3 in amino acids: CASSLAGLHQPQHF. DNA for the CDR3: TGTGCCAGCAGCTTAGCGGGGCTGCATCAGCCCCAGCATTTT.

The J gene is TRBJ2-7, the V gene TRBV7-2; D is ambiguous. Germline-derived CDR1 and CDR2 are SGHTA and FQGNSA. This CDR3 spans 13 amino acids. Trimming took off 5 bases at V and 1 base at J, with 9 bases between the two ends. The CDR3 coding sequence is TGTGCCAGCAGCATAGGGTTATCCTACGAGCAGTACGTC. It yields the protein CASSIGLSYEQYV.

This clonotype was seen only a few times. The rearrangement uses TRBV7-9 and TRBJ1-4; D is ambiguous. Germline-derived CDR1 and CDR2 are SEHNR and FQNEAQ (reference sequence). The V gene lost 4 bases and the J gene lost 8 bases, with 8 bases spanning the gap. CDR3 length equals 12 residues. CDR3 protein: CASSSFGEKLFF. CDR3 in DNA: TGTGCCAGCAGCTCGTTCGGCGAAAAACTGTTTTTT.

The chain couples TRBV19 to TRBJ2-2, with 8 bases lining up with TRBD2. Trimming took 3 bases from V and 5 from J; bases not matched to a gene: 8. The CDR3 extends over 16 amino acids. Germline-derived CDR1 and CDR2 are LNHDA and SQIVND (reference sequence). CDR3 coding DNA: TGTGCCAGTAGTATCCCTAGGACTAGCCCGACCGGGGAGCTGTTTTTT. Its protein product is CASSIPRTSPTGELFF. The full variable domain, with the rest looked up from reference TRBV19 and TRBJ2-2, is DGGITQSPKYLFRKEGQNVTLSCEQNLNHDAMYWYRQDPGQGLRLIYYSQIVNDFQKGDIAEGYSVSREKKESFPLTVTSAQKNPTAFYLCASSIPRTSPTGELFFGEGSRLTVL.

This clonotype has only a few counts. The chain couples TRBV5-4 to TRBJ1-2, with 10 bases aligning to TRBD1. The CDR3 is 16 amino acids. Germline values: CDR1 SGHNT, CDR2 YYREEE (reference sequence). Germline trimming cut 4 bases from V and 7 bases from J; bases unmatched to any gene: 13. CDR3 in amino acids: CASSRGLTGTGVGYTF. CDR3 in DNA: TGTGCCAGCAGCCGCGGCCTAACCGGGACAGGGGTTGGCTACACCTTC. The full variable domain, rest sourced from reference TRBV5-4 and TRBJ1-2, is ETGVTQSPTHLIKTRGQQVTLRCSSQSGHNTVSWYQQALGQGPQFIFQYYREEENGRGNFPPRFSGLQFPNYSSELNVNALELDDSALYLCASSRGLTGTGVGYTFGSGTRLTVV.

The gene calls are TRBV28 and TRBJ1-1, with a tentative D call TRBD1 (5 bases). Germline values: CDR1 MDHEN, CDR2 SYDVKM. The CDR3 contains 16 residues. V was cut by 1 base and J by 1 base, with 13 bases left in between. DNA for the CDR3: TGTGCCAGCAGTTTATTAGTGAGAGGGACGAACACTGAAGCTTTCTTT. Amino acids: CASSLLVRGTNTEAFF.

The chain has TRBV14 and TRBJ2-7; the D is unclear. The CDR3 is made up of 13 amino acids. In germline, CDR1 is SGHDN, CDR2 FVKESK. The V end was cut by 1 base, the J end by 7 bases, with 11 bases between. For the CDR3, the DNA is TGTGCCAGCAGCCAAGTACACAAAACGGAGCAGTACGTC. Translated: CASSQVHKTEQYV.

This clonotype occurred many times. The chain is built from TRBV28 and TRBJ2-3, with 7 bases identical to TRBD1. J was trimmed by 1 base and V by 10 bases; bases with no gene match: 8. Germline lookup yields CDR1 MDHEN and CDR2 SYDVKM. CDR3 length: 14 amino acids. This CDR3 is CAIQGQSRTDTQYF. CDR3 DNA: TGTGCCATCCAGGGACAGAGTCGCACAGATACGCAGTATTTT.

This chain uses TRBV15 with TRBJ1-2; D uncertain. The CDR3 totals 14 residues. CDR1 and CDR2 from the germline V gene are LNHNV and YYDKDF (reference sequence). Trimming cost V 7 bases and J 3 bases, with 15 bases left between them. DNA of the CDR3: TGTGCCACCAACCCCAGGCAGAGGGACTATGGCTACACCTTC. Protein sequence: CATNPRQRDYGYTF.

This rearrangement joins TRBV7-9 to TRBJ1-1; D may be TRBD1 (6 bases). The CDR3 totals 13 residues. Trimming took off 5 bases at V and 11 bases at J, with 18 bases between the two ends. The germline V gene has CDR1 SEHNR and CDR2 FQNEAQ (reference sequence). The CDR3 sequence: CASSMGGGGDAFF. The CDR3 bases are TGTGCCAGCAGCATGGGGGGGGGCGGTGATGCTTTCTTT. The whole variable domain, filled in from reference TRBV7-9 and TRBJ1-1, reads DTGVSQNPRHKITKRGQNVTFRCDPISEHNRLYWYRQTLGQGPEFLTYFQNEAQLEKSRLLSDRFSAERPKGSFSTLEIQRTEQGDSAMYLCASSMGGGGDAFFGQGTRLTVV.

This CDR3 reads CASSIAQNGGSPLHF. The DNA for the CDR3 is TGTGCCAGTAGTATAGCCCAGAATGGCGGCTCACCCCTCCACTTT. J is TRBJ1-6 and V is TRBV19, with D unclear. Trimming removed 1 base at V and 10 bases at J, with 14 bases between. The CDR3 consists of 15 residues. Germline lookup yields CDR1 LNHDA and CDR2 SQIVND (reference sequence).

The sample holds many counts of this clonotype. The chain links TRBV6-5 to TRBJ1-4, with TRBD1 matching over 7 bases. This CDR3 region has 14 residues. Germline V lookup: CDR1 MNHEY, CDR2 SVGAGI. V was pared by 2 bases and J by 5 bases, with 2 bases of the junction left unmatched. The CDR3 sequence is CASSYRGRNEKLFF. The CDR3 nucleotides read TGTGCCAGCAGTTACAGGGGGCGGAATGAAAAACTGTTTTTT.

The table lists this clonotype with a few counts. The gene calls are TRBV19 and TRBJ1-2; no clear D. V was clipped by 7 bases and J by 3 bases, with 24 bases between them. CDR1 LNHDA and CDR2 SQIVND come from the germline V gene (reference sequence). The CDR3 spans 17 residues. CDR3 loop: CASTHSYAGGPYYGYTF. The CDR3 DNA is TGTGCCAGTACCCACTCTTATGCCGGCGGACCCTACTATGGCTACACCTTC.

The count of this clonotype is one. CDR3: CASSYARGTGDLEQYV. The CDR3 DNA follows: TGTGCCAGCAGTTACGCGCGCGGGACAGGAGACCTCGAGCAGTACGTC. The V call is TRBV6-2 or TRBV6-3, the J call TRBJ2-7; TRBD1 aligns across 8 bases. The CDR3 sequence is 16 residues long. The junction had 12 bases not matched to a gene; V was cut back by 2 bases and J by 6 bases. CDR1 is MNHEY, CDR2 SVGEGT, per germline.

The gene calls are TRBV4-1 and TRBJ2-1, with D unresolved. CDR3 length: 15 residues. V dropped 0 bases and J dropped 3 bases, with 9 bases sitting between them. Looked up from germline, CDR1 is MGHRA and CDR2 is YSYEKL. This chain's CDR3 is CASSQDGQNYNEQFF. The CDR3 DNA reads TGCGCCAGCAGCCAAGATGGGCAGAACTACAATGAGCAGTTCTTC.

This clonotype was counted between two and nine times. The chain combines TRBV14 with TRBJ2-7; D is ambiguous. This CDR3 is 12 amino acids long. The germline gives CDR1 SGHDN, CDR2 FVKESK. With 5 bases removed from V and 6 bases from J, the gap between germline ends came to 11 bases. CDR3 nucleotides: TGTGCCAGCAGCATAGGGCGCTCCGAGCAGTACTTC. It is translated as CASSIGRSEQYF.